This paragraph reports one TCR beta chain. The antigen remains unidentified. This entry comes from a study of T cell responses to AZD1222 COVID-19 vaccine. Study results and caveats: Donors were largely white British and mainly female; clonal diversity was possibly underestimated. Increased Spike-specific TCR breadth and depth were observed after two AZD1222 doses.

Profiled with immunoSEQ multiplex PCR; TCRdb holds only in-frame clones, not every one. Here the sample spans more than 150,000 clones, 91% being singletons. The receptor was isolated from an adult who received the AZD1222 COVID-19 vaccine. The source material was peripheral blood, sampled 28 days after the second AZD1222 dose.

In DNA form, the CDR3 reads TGTGCCAGCAGTCTTCGAGGGGAAGAGACCCAGTACTTC. This translates into CASSLRGEETQYF. J is TRBJ2-5 and V is TRBV27; D may match TRBD1 or TRBD2 (5 bases each). V was cut by 5 bases and J by 3 bases, with 10 bases left in between. Germline CDR1 reads MNHEY; CDR2 reads SMNVEV (reference sequence). This CDR3 region has 13 residues.